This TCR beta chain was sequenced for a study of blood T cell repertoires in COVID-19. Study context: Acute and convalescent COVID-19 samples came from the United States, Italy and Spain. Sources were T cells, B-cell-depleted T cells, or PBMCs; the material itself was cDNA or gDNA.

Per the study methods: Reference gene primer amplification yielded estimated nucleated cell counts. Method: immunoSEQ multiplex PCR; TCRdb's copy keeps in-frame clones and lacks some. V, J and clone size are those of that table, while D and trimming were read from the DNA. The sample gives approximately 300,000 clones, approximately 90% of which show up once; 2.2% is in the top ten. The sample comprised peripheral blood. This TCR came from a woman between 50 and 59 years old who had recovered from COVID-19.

This chain's CDR3 is CAGGQFFNQPQHF. The CDR3 DNA sequence: TGTGCCGGTGGACAGTTTTTCAATCAGCCCCAGCATTTT. The gene calls are TRBV6-5 and TRBJ1-5, with a possible D match to TRBD1 (6 bases). The CDR3 length is 13 residues. V was trimmed by 11 bases and J by 3 bases, leaving 14 bases between them. The germline V gene has CDR1 MNHEY and CDR2 SVGAGI.